The rows below give T cell receptor beta chains drawn from one sample of a study of chemoradiotherapy in HPV16-positive cancers. The data were produced by immunoSEQ multiplex PCR, yet TCRdb's version contains in-frame clones alone and is incomplete. The table includes about 68,000 clones, 88% detected once. The sample consisted of blood, taken from a patient who underwent chemoradiotherapy. These receptors came from a human donor with HPV-associated anogenital cancer. Both conserved end residues are part of each CDR3. A D gene is named only where the DNA matches it firmly. The size of a clone is reported for some rows only, either as once, few or many, or as a class for expanded clones.

CDR3	DNA	size	length	V	J	D
CASSFVGEKGKEKLFF	TGTGCCAGCAGCTTTGTGGGGGAGAAGGGAAAGGAAAAACTGTTTTTT	.	16	TRBV11-2	TRBJ1-4	.
CASRKTSSGELFF	TGTGCCAGCAGAAAAACTAGCTCCGGGGAGCTGTTTTTT	.	13	TRBV14	TRBJ2-2	.
CASSLTGTASVKTQYF	TGTGCCAGCAGTCTCACCGGGACAGCGAGTGTAAAGACCCAGTACTTC	.	16	TRBV28	TRBJ2-5	TRBD1
CASSSATSGRPFRYEQYF	TGTGCCAGCAGCTCAGCTACTAGCGGGAGGCCTTTTCGCTACGAGCAGTACTTC	once	18	TRBV5-4	TRBJ2-7	TRBD2
CASSIDPGRGGTKNIQYF	TGTGCCAGTAGTATAGATCCCGGGAGAGGGGGAACCAAAAACATTCAGTACTTC	.	18	TRBV19	TRBJ2-4	.
CASSLLTQVKHGYTF	TGTGCCAGCAGTCTCCTAACACAGGTGAAGCATGGCTACACCTTC	.	15	TRBV28	TRBJ1-2	.
CASSPTLNTEAFF	TGTGCCAGCAGCCCCACCCTGAACACTGAAGCTTTCTTT	.	13	TRBV7-2	TRBJ1-1	.
CASSPGTETIEAFF	TGCGCCAGCAGCCCCGGGACAGAGACTATTGAAGCTTTCTTT	.	14	TRBV5-1	TRBJ1-1	TRBD1
CASSLELVYEQYF	TGTGCCAGCAGTTTAGAGCTAGTATACGAGCAGTACTTC	.	13	TRBV28	TRBJ2-7	.
CASSVSGTGGYEQYF	TGTGCCAGCAGCGTATCCGGGACAGGGGGCTACGAGCAGTACTTC	.	15	TRBV9	TRBJ2-7	TRBD1